The T cell receptor (beta chain) under discussion was sequenced for a study of T cells in Graves' hyperthyroidism and ophthalmopathy. Amplification targeted TCR beta CDR3 regions from RNA transcripts. First-round RT-PCR of the TCR CDR3 relied on the HTBI primer set. MiXCR was run by TCRdb on the multiplex PCR reads, yielding one entry per CDR3 protein. The top ten clones hold over 7.5% of a sample with more than 600,000 distinct CDR3 sequences, less than 20% of them seen once. Graves' hyperthyroidism is called stable when ophthalmopathy does not progress within 18 months. The sample comprised blood. This TCR derives from a man younger than 35 with Graves' hyperthyroidism.

The CDR3 sequence: CASSYRSQSSYEQYF. The CDR3 DNA reads TGCGCCAGCAGCTACAGGTCCCAAAGCTCCTACGAGCAGTACTTC. The chain joins TRBV4-1 to TRBJ2-7; maybe TRBD1 (5 bases). The CDR3 runs 15 residues. Germline loops: CDR1 MGHRA, CDR2 YSYEKL. Trimming removed 5 bases from V and 0 bases from J, with 14 bases in between.